This entry lists 19 T cell receptor beta chains sequenced from one sample in a study of patients and donors after allogeneic stem cell transplantation. Each CDR3 protein gets one entry after TCRdb re-called the RT-PCR reads with MiXCR. The table records roughly 880,000 distinct CDR3 sequences, approximately 19% of them present only once. The sample comprised blood, either unsorted or a sorted T cell fraction (not recorded which). These receptors all come from a human donor who was either an allogeneic HSCT recipient or a stem cell or donor lymphocyte infusion donor (not recorded which). It is not recorded whose cells these are; they may come from a transplant donor.

This clonotype was counted ten times or more. V gene TRBV12-3 or TRBV12-4 combines with J gene TRBJ2-1; 7 bases agree with TRBD2. J was trimmed by 3 bases and V by 5 bases; bases with no gene match: 16. The CDR3 loop spans 18 amino acids. The CDR3 sequence is CASSPRLRFREDYNEQFF. The DNA for the CDR3 is TGTGCCAGCAGTCCCCGTTTGAGGTTCCGGGAGGACTACAATGAGCAGTTCTTC.

This clonotype was detected a few times. The chain carries TRBV12-3 or TRBV12-4 and TRBJ2-1; 7 bases fit TRBD2. The trim removed 5 bases at V and 7 bases at J, leaving 11 bases unmatched. The CDR3 has 15 residues. CDR3 coding DNA: TGTGCCAGCAGTGTGAGCTGGGGAGGGAGGAATGAGCAGTTCTTC. This translates into CASSVSWGGRNEQFF.

This clonotype was counted many times. The CDR3 reads CASSQAGSYEQYF. In nucleotides, the CDR3 is TGTGCCAGCAGCCAAGCAGGGTCCTACGAGCAGTACTTC. The chain is built from TRBV4-2 and TRBJ2-7, with a possible D match to TRBD1 (5 bases). The ends were cut back, 1 base at V and 1 base at J, with 5 bases in the middle. The germline V gene has CDR1 LGHNA and CDR2 YNFKEQ. There are 13 residues in the CDR3.

Ten or more counts support this clonotype. J is TRBJ1-2 and V is TRBV10-3; 7 bases match TRBD1. CDR3 length: 15 residues. Germline loops: CDR1 ENHRY, CDR2 SYGVKD. Unmatched junction bases numbered 11, after V lost 6 bases and J lost 4 bases. CDR3: CAIRDEGAAGYGYTF. The CDR3 DNA reads as TGTGCCATCAGAGATGAGGGGGCCGCTGGCTATGGCTACACCTTC.

The DNA of the CDR3 is TGTGCCAGCAGTCCCGGGACCGGTTGGGGCGAGCAGTACTTC. It codes for CASSPGTGWGEQYF. V is TRBV12-3 or TRBV12-4 and J is TRBJ2-7; D might be TRBD1 or TRBD2, each matching 5 bases. V was clipped by 5 bases and J by 6 bases, with 17 bases between them. This CDR3 has 14 amino acids.

The genes are TRBV4-1 and TRBJ1-1, with D perhaps matching TRBD1 (5 bases). CDR3 length: 16 amino acids. V was pared by 2 bases and J by 1 base, with 14 bases between. Germline V gene data show CDR1 as MGHRA and CDR2 as YSYEKL. For the CDR3, the DNA is TGCGCCAGCAGCCAACCCCGAGAGGGGTGGAACACTGAAGCTTTCTTT. As protein: CASSQPREGWNTEAFF.

This clonotype was recorded a few times. V usage is TRBV6-2 or TRBV6-3 and J usage is TRBJ1-2; D is unresolved. The CDR3 is made up of 14 amino acids. Trimming removed 2 bases from V and 1 base from J, with 8 bases in between. The germline gives CDR1 MNHEY, CDR2 SVGEGT. The CDR3 nucleotides are TGTGCCAGCAGTTACGGACGGAGTAACTATGGCTACACCTTC. Protein: CASSYGRSNYGYTF.

V and J are TRBV12-3 or TRBV12-4 and TRBJ2-3; 7 bases align to TRBD2. Trimming at V came to 7 bases and at J to 1 base, leaving 5 bases not matched to a gene. The CDR3 runs to 14 residues. CDR3 residues: CASTNLAGTDTQYF. The DNA of the CDR3 is TGTGCCAGCACCAATCTAGCGGGCACAGATACGCAGTATTTT.

The V and J genes are TRBV20-1 and TRBJ1-4; no clear D. Germline lookup yields CDR1 DFQATT and CDR2 SNEGSKA (reference sequence). Trimming pared 3 bases from V and 7 bases from J, leaving 18 bases between. CDR3 length: 15 amino acids. The DNA of the CDR3 is TGCAGTGCTAGCCCCTTAATCTCGGCGGTTGAAAAACTGTTTTTT. Translation gives CSASPLISAVEKLFF.

Only a few counts were recorded for this clonotype. The V and J genes are TRBV7-8 and TRBJ2-2; 12 nucleotides align to TRBD2. The CDR3 length is 18 residues. Germline assignment: CDR1 SGHVS and CDR2 FQNEAQ. Trimming took 8 bases from V and 4 from J; bases not matched to a gene: 14. Written as DNA, the CDR3 is TGTGCCAGCCCCAAGACCTTACTAGCGGGGGGTGCCACCGGGGAGCTGTTTTTT. The encoded protein is CASPKTLLAGGATGELFF.

This clonotype was observed at least ten times. The chain recombines TRBV9 with TRBJ1-2; no clear D gene. Trimming took off 3 bases at V and 5 bases at J, with 8 bases between the two ends. The germline V gene has CDR1 SGDLS and CDR2 YYNGEE. CDR3 size: 12 residues. CDR3 sequence (DNA): TGTGCCAGCAGCGATCGGCCTTATGGCTACACCTTC. Translating it yields CASSDRPYGYTF. The full variable domain, with the rest looked up from reference TRBV9 and TRBJ1-2, is DSGVTQTPKHLITATGQRVTLRCSPRSGDLSVYWYQQSLDQGLQFLIQYYNGEERAKGNILERFSAQQFPDLHSELNLSSLELGDSALYFCASSDRPYGYTFGSGTRLTVV.

This clonotype was seen more than once but under ten times. The CDR3 bases are TGTGCCAGCAGTTTATTGGTAGGGGGCAATCAGCCCCAGCATTTT. Its translation: CASSLLVGGNQPQHF. This chain links TRBV12-3 or TRBV12-4 with TRBJ1-5, with D perhaps matching TRBD1 (5 bases). The CDR3 spans 15 residues. V gave up 2 bases and J gave up 2 bases, with 10 bases separating them.

The chain couples TRBV7-9 to TRBJ1-2; 8 nucleotides align to TRBD1. In germline, CDR1 is SEHNR, CDR2 FQNEAQ (reference sequence). This CDR3 is 14 amino acids long. V gave up 6 bases and J gave up 7 bases; unmatched junction bases: 10. CDR3 loop: CASRYQGAQGGYTF. In DNA, the CDR3 is TGTGCCAGCAGATATCAGGGGGCGCAGGGTGGCTACACCTTC.

There are a few counts of this clonotype. The chain combines TRBV4-3 with TRBJ2-7; D is perhaps TRBD2 (6 bases). Germline assignment: CDR1 LGHNA and CDR2 YSLEER. This CDR3 is built from 11 residues. V gave up 3 bases and J gave up 9 bases, with 9 bases separating them. CDR3 amino acids: CASSHVRGQYF. DNA for the CDR3: TGCGCCAGCAGCCACGTGCGGGGGCAGTACTTC.

The chain has TRBV20-1 and TRBJ1-2, with 9 bases aligning to TRBD1. Losses at the gene ends were 3 bases for V and 8 bases for J; bases not matched to a gene: 10. CDR3 size: 14 residues. Germline V lookup: CDR1 DFQATT, CDR2 SNEGSKA (reference sequence). Here the CDR3 DNA reads TGCAGTGCTAGCCGCCCGGGACAGGGCGGCGGCTACACCTTC. Encoded protein: CSASRPGQGGGYTF.

The V and J genes are TRBV12-3 or TRBV12-4 and TRBJ1-3; TRBD1 might be the D (5 bases). Trimming stripped 6 bases from V and 9 bases from J, with 12 bases between. The CDR3 covers 12 residues. The CDR3 loop is CASRGTVSTIYF. The DNA of the CDR3 is TGTGCCAGCAGGGGGACCGTGAGCACCATATATTTT.

This clonotype was detected a few times. This chain links TRBV20-1 with TRBJ1-2, with a weak D call TRBD1 (5 bases). The germline V and J ends were trimmed by 1 base and 4 bases, with 13 bases remaining between them. Germline V gives CDR1 DFQATT, CDR2 SNEGSKA (reference sequence). The CDR3 has 14 residues. The CDR3 protein is CSARAGSGPYGYTF. As DNA, the CDR3 is TGCAGTGCTAGAGCAGGGTCAGGGCCCTATGGCTACACCTTC.

This clonotype was seen more than once but under ten times. This sequence joins TRBV11-2 and TRBJ1-2; perhaps TRBD1 as D (6 bases). CDR3 length: 13 amino acids. Germline V gives CDR1 SGHAT, CDR2 FQNNGV. V gave up 1 base and J gave up 9 bases, with 12 bases separating them. This CDR3 reads CASSLAGTSSYTF. In DNA, the CDR3 is TGTGCCAGCAGCTTAGCCGGGACATCTAGCTACACCTTC.

V is TRBV5-1 and J is TRBJ2-7; 9 nucleotides align to TRBD1. This CDR3 spans 15 amino acids. The germline gives CDR1 SGHRS, CDR2 YFSETQ. After removal of 0 bases from V and 4 bases from J, the junction contained 5 bases not matched to a gene. The CDR3 loop is CASSLEGQGGYEQYF. CDR3 in DNA: TGCGCCAGCAGCTTGGAGGGACAGGGTGGATACGAGCAGTACTTC.